This T cell receptor (beta chain) was captured in a study of cytomegalovirus exposure and HLA in healthy donors (dated by TCRdb to 2016 to 2017). Regarding the study in general: An earlier analysis of a few hundred of the donors reported under 300 Gb of sequence data and around 110 million unique TCR beta sequences obtained from approximately 180 million T cells. Roughly 5 DR-DQ haplotypes were handled as single units for association and clustering because linkage in the cohort was strong. In an earlier analysis of 500 to 650 of the donors, high-throughput TCR beta sequencing was used to judge whether each TCR beta V gene segment behaved as functional or pseudogenic. The number of typed donors differed by locus: about 620-640 for A, B, C, DRB1 and DQB1; roughly 510 for DQA1; approximately 600 for DPA1; and some 470 for DPB1. The study used immunosequencing to profile the T cell repertoires of several hundred subjects and linked those repertoires to cytomegalovirus serostatus. Of the 300 to 450 genotyped donors, roughly 80% were placed in the genetic ancestry cluster associated with self-reported Caucasian donors. Approximately 300 gigabases of sequencing data and 75 million to 85 million unique TCR sequences made up an early release that covered nearly 650 HLA-typed donors. The study aimed to test whether cataloging public T cell receptors could reveal signatures of past pathogen exposure. Class I and class II HLA loci were covered by the typing at four-digit resolution. Alongside the repertoire data, information on donor age, sex, ethnicity and CMV serostatus was compiled. Along with the roughly 610-subject first cohort, a separate validation cohort of some 130 different subjects was used. On average, roughly 200,000 unique TCR beta nucleotide sequences were sequenced per donor among about 400 genotyped donors of the cohort, with roughly 18% of those sequences being non-productive. All discovery cohort repertoires had been generated using a single sequencing platform. Genome-wide SNP genotypes for about three fifths of the roughly 700 donors were used in a later genetic analysis, which treated that subset as a discovery cohort. In a later analysis, previously published TCR beta repertoires from about 640 donors were re-analyzed and high-resolution HLA genotyping was added so that TCR occurrence patterns could be studied. High-throughput TCR immunosequencing, statistical association of individual TCRs with disease status, and machine learning were combined to predict cytomegalovirus infection status. Rather than drawing on any new phenotypic data, the later analysis identified candidate immune exposures from TCR beta sequences and the way those sequences occurred across donors.

In total, roughly 670 healthy bone marrow donors made up the cohort. At the time of sampling, all cohort members were nominally healthy, though unrecorded immune exposures were likely present. The donor tested CMV seropositive and was one of the 289 seropositive cohort members. A peripheral blood sample was provided by each donor, and peripheral blood mononuclear cells were used for TCR beta sequencing. Genomic DNA extraction from the blood cell samples was performed with the Qiagen DNeasy Blood Extraction Kit. From a lookup of the germline V gene, CDR1 and CDR2 are SNHLY and FYNNEI. Trimming takes 7 bases from V and 4 bases from J, and the germline ends sit 15 bases apart. The CDR3 holds 14 amino acids from the cysteine to the phenylalanine. The CDR3 DNA has 42 bases and is translated from base 1. Study-level results and caveats: An association between a missense DCLRE1C variant and V-gene and J-gene trimming of TCR beta chains was found in a later genetic analysis and replicated in an independent cohort. Correlated functional status among segregating V segments might reflect linkage disequilibrium, but an unknown experimental factor could not be ruled out. The only immune exposure information available for the cohort was CMV serostatus. In this cohort, only TCR beta chains were sequenced, and detectable features were limited by the absence of alpha or paired-chain data. The presence/absence analyses assumed that sequencing depth was roughly uniform across donors, and that assumption may not be true. In a later analysis, TCR association rates were found to vary across HLA loci, with the most associated TCRs seen for DRB1 alleles and the fewest for HLA-C alleles. Specific HLA alleles were associated with 15,000 to 20,000 TCR beta sequences at a false discovery rate of 0.05 in a later analysis. A few of the identified cytomegalovirus-associated TCR beta chains were confirmed in vitro to be specific for cytomegalovirus antigens. When HLA alleles, especially DR and DQ, strongly co-occurred, attributing TCR associations to individual alleles was difficult. Because HLA typing was missing for some donors at each locus, association tests included only the typed subset. Most TCR sequences were observed very rarely across donors, whereas some public TCRs were present in many individuals. In a later analysis, HLA-associated TCR beta chains were found to be more clonally expanded and to have lower generation probabilities than equally common non-associated chains. According to the authors, the approach could potentially be generalized to other disease states and immunological phenotypes. According to a later genetic analysis, donors in an Asian-associated ancestry cluster had fewer N-insertions in productive TCRs than the roughly 700-donor mean. Broadly in line with IMGT annotations, most TCR beta V segments showed up in productive rearrangements about 87% or about 30% of the time in an earlier analysis of several hundred of the donors. The study gave a list of about 170 TCR beta chains associated with cytomegalovirus. The earlier analysis of approximately 560 of the donors excluded about 16 rarely observed V segments, including chromosome 9 orphons, because counts were too low. Cytomegalovirus status was reported to be diagnosed by the classifier with high specificity and sensitivity in both the original and validation cohorts. In a later analysis, most CMV-associated TCR beta chains were found to appear HLA-restricted, with HLA associations seemingly driven largely by CMV exposure. A further reported finding was that TCR beta sequences accurately predicted the HLA-A and HLA-B alleles for most subjects in the first cohort. Some IMGT-functional V segments, including TRBV6-2 and TRBV6-3, could not be distinguished by the 87-base-pair reads and were therefore excluded. According to a later analysis, parvovirus B19, influenza, CMV and Epstein-Barr virus appeared linked to several top co-occurrence clusters. A group of highly shared sequence variants was considered likely to be a technical artifact of the sequencing pipeline.

This clone was detected only once. What this receptor recognizes is not known. Nothing much larger sits one base from this clone, and base qualities are not available. Library preparation was by the immunoSEQ multiplex PCR assay. For the multiplex PCR, a mixture combining 60 forward primers for TCR Vbeta segments and 13 reverse primers for TCR Jbeta segments was used. A multiplex PCR assay on genomic DNA amplified the CDR3 region of rearranged TCR beta genes. On the Illumina HiSeq System, the amplified TCR beta libraries were sequenced as 87-base-pair reads. The original pipeline was this. A later analysis tallied 80 million to 95 million unique TCR beta chains across the roughly 610 repertoires, and approximately 12 million of those chains were shared by two or more donors. A nearest-neighbor algorithm error-corrected the raw reads and collapsed the reads into unique sequences, merging closely related sequences to remove PCR and sequencing errors. CDR3 sequences were aligned to IMGT reference sequences to assign V, D and J gene segments. Each retained sequence needed at least a six-nucleotide match to both a V gene segment and a J gene segment. A rearrangement counted as productive if the CDR3 had no stop codons and remained in frame with V and J, and every other rearrangement counted as non-productive. CDR3 was defined according to IMGT convention as the region running from the second conserved V-encoded cysteine to the conserved J-encoded phenylalanine. The earlier analysis of some 600 of the donors excluded sequences that lacked an unambiguous match to a single V gene segment. In an earlier analysis of about 590 of the donors, a V segment was called functional when productive rearrangements were above 56.7%, and segregating when the standard deviation between donors exceeded 5%. A statistical classification framework was built to diagnose cytomegalovirus status from the catalog of TCR beta chain sequences. In a later analysis, V and J genes were assigned by comparing TCR nucleotide sequences against IMGT/GENE-DB human TR gene sequences. A later analysis assigned CDR3 sequences and most-parsimonious VDJ recombination scenarios with the TCRdist pipeline. In a later analysis, each TCR beta chain was defined by its CDR3 amino acid sequence together with its V-gene family, and reads without a unique V-gene family were excluded. In a later analysis, nearly 600 highly shared, low-generation-probability nucleotide sequences were removed to address suspected cross-contamination and a sequencing artifact. In a later analysis, a clonal expansion index was calculated for each public chain from normalized within-repertoire ranks of inferred template counts. In a later analysis, generation probabilities were computed using a VDJ recombination model fitted to out-of-frame rearrangements, and the results were checked against IGoR. In a later analysis, TCR-TCR, TCR-HLA and TCR-CMV co-occurrence was scored with hypergeometric tests, and a repertoire-size bias correction was applied to TCR pairs. A later analysis estimated false discovery rates by permuting HLA or CMV assignments 20 times. In a later analysis, co-occurring TCRs were grouped with DBSCAN, and TCRdist sequence similarity was added when clustering was performed within HLA-allele-positive subsets. Repertoires with fewer than 30,000 or more than 120,000 public chains were left out of co-occurrence clustering, as were five repertoires with anomalous nucleotide sharing. TCRdb provides this immuneACCESS table in a form limited to in-frame rearrangements. Some clones are lacking; in checked studies, under half of them reflect an unresolved V gene, and why the rest are absent is not known. V, J and clone size were drawn from that table, and D and trimming were deduced from the DNA. The sample yields 150,000 to 200,000 clones; roughly four fifths were counted once. The leading ten clones occupy 4% to 6% of the sample.

Sequenced: PBMCs. The origin of this receptor is a girl between 5 and 17 years old in good health and CMV-seropositive. The V gene is TRBV2 and the J gene is TRBJ2-3; TRBD2 is a possible D gene, resting on 6 matching bases. CDR3 region: CASTRLDVSDTQYF. The sequenced DNA is TGTGCCAGCACACGACTAGACGTGTCAGATACGCAGTATTTT.